The sequence of this TCR beta chain was determined in a study of vaccination and CD4 T cells after COVID-19. This clonotype was counted between two and nine times. The antigen is unknown. Trimming left V 5 bases short and J 8 bases short, with 10 bases between. This CDR3 spans 13 amino acids. At the Johns Hopkins FTIC core, DNA taken from cultured CD4+ T cells was sequenced by way of the Oncomine TCR Beta short-read assay. TCRdb reanalysed the PCR reads using MiXCR and keeps one entry per CDR3 protein. The sample lists 25,000 to 30,000 distinct CDR3 sequences; about two thirds were seen once. Specified treatment: approximately 10-day PBMC culture with coronavirus spike peptide pools or control peptides (ViraFEST assay).

The clonotype comes from a human donor who received a COVID-19 vaccine. The V and J genes are TRBV12-3 or TRBV12-4 and TRBJ1-6, with no clear D. The sequenced sample was CD4+ T cells from blood, cultured in vitro, obtained after SARS-CoV-2 vaccination. This CDR3 is CASSLDGYSPLHF. The CDR3 region has the DNA TGTGCCAGCAGTCTGGACGGGTATTCACCCCTCCACTTT.